Below are 27 T cell receptor beta chains sequenced from a single sample in a study of shared clonotypes between healthy human individuals. The assay was immunoSEQ multiplex PCR, and TCRdb's table has in-frame clones only and misses some. This table holds some 1.5 million clones, roughly 96% found once. The sample consisted of naive CD4+ T cells sorted from blood. Subset specified: CD45RA+ positively selected. The source is a man aged 25-40 years in good health.

V usage is TRBV9 and J usage is TRBJ2-5; D remains ambiguous. This CDR3 is 14 amino acids long. The germline gives CDR1 SGDLS, CDR2 YYNGEE. Trimming left V 2 bases short and J 3 bases short, with 11 bases between. CDR3 sequence reads: CASSVSTLKETQYF. The CDR3 DNA follows: TGTGCCAGCAGCGTCAGTACGCTGAAAGAGACCCAGTACTTC.

The chain recombines TRBV7-2 with TRBJ2-3; TRBD2 might be the D (6 bases). Trimming took 0 bases from V and 8 from J, leaving 12 bases between them. CDR1 is SGHTA and CDR2 is FQGNSA in the germline V gene. The CDR3 runs 14 residues. CDR3 in DNA: TGTGCCAGCAGCTTAGCGGAGGGAGCGGGTACGCAGTATTTT. It translates to CASSLAEGAGTQYF.

This clone was picked up one time. The chain carries TRBV6-1 and TRBJ2-5; 9 bases line up with TRBD2. Germline CDR1 and CDR2: MNHNS and SASEGT. The CDR3 totals 13 residues. V lost 1 base, J lost 10 bases, and 4 bases stayed unmatched. The CDR3 reads CASSEEGGRGQYF. CDR3 bases: TGTGCCAGCAGTGAAGAAGGCGGGAGGGGCCAGTACTTC.

The chain joins TRBV7-2 to TRBJ1-1; TRBD1 might be the D (6 bases). V shed 1 base and J shed 7 bases, with 13 bases lying between them. The CDR3 totals 14 residues. Germline V gives CDR1 SGHTA, CDR2 FQGNSA. This CDR3 is CASSLDGGLNEAFF. The DNA of the CDR3 is TGTGCCAGCAGCTTAGATGGGGGGCTCAATGAAGCTTTCTTT.

The J gene is TRBJ2-1, the V gene TRBV19; 10 nucleotides match TRBD2. Germline V gene lookup returns CDR1 LNHDA and CDR2 SQIVND (reference sequence). CDR3 length equals 11 residues. V lost 10 bases to trimming and J lost 12 bases; unmatched junction nucleotides: 6. CDR3 residues: CATTSGIGQFF. CDR3 DNA: TGTGCCACCACTAGCGGGATTGGGCAGTTCTTC.

The sample holds one count of this clone. V is TRBV28 and J is TRBJ1-1; D is unresolved. The length of the CDR3 is 10 residues. Germline V CDR1 and CDR2: MDHEN, SYDVKM. The V end lost 8 bases, the J end lost 4 bases, and 5 bases lay between the germline ends. This chain's CDR3 is CASGFTEAFF. CDR3 sequence (DNA): TGTGCCAGCGGGTTCACTGAAGCTTTCTTT.

V usage is TRBV4-1 and J usage is TRBJ2-6; unclear D gene. Trimming left V 0 bases short and J 5 bases short, with 11 bases between. This CDR3 spans 16 amino acids. Germline lookup yields CDR1 MGHRA and CDR2 YSYEKL. This CDR3 reads CASSQERELWANVLTF. CDR3 DNA: TGCGCCAGCAGCCAAGAAAGGGAATTATGGGCCAACGTCCTGACTTTC.

This clone was seen just once. The gene calls are TRBV5-4 and TRBJ1-2; maybe TRBD1 (6 bases). Trimming stripped 1 base from V and 7 bases from J, with 20 bases between. The CDR3 is 16 residues long. Per the germline V gene, CDR1 is SGHNT and CDR2 is YYREEE (reference sequence). Here the CDR3 reads CASSLWAGGSPAGYTF. For the CDR3, the DNA is TGTGCCAGCAGCTTGTGGGCGGGGGGCTCTCCAGCTGGCTACACCTTC.

The chain uses TRBV28 and TRBJ1-2; D is possibly TRBD1 (5 bases). This CDR3 contains 15 residues. V lost 2 bases to trimming and J lost 8 bases, with 18 bases between them. In germline, CDR1 is MDHEN, CDR2 SYDVKM. This CDR3 reads CASSLTPTAQVGYTF. CDR3 sequence (DNA): TGTGCCAGCAGTTTAACCCCGACAGCCCAAGTCGGCTACACCTTC.

The chain carries TRBV28 and TRBJ2-1; 9 nucleotides match TRBD1. After removal of 5 bases from V and 6 bases from J, the junction contained 8 bases not matched to a gene. Per germline, CDR1 MDHEN and CDR2 SYDVKM. The length of the CDR3 is 15 residues. The CDR3 reads CASSPRDRDSNEQFF. For the CDR3, the DNA is TGTGCCAGCAGTCCCCGGGACAGGGACAGCAATGAGCAGTTCTTC.

This clone occurred once. CDR3 protein: CASKREHTGTANTEAFF. For the CDR3, the DNA is TGTGCCAGCAAGAGGGAGCACACCGGGACAGCGAACACTGAAGCTTTCTTT. The chain combines TRBV7-9 with TRBJ1-1, with TRBD1 matching 7 bases. Trimming cost V 7 bases and J 1 base; bases outside gene matches: 15. This CDR3 contains 17 residues. Germline-derived CDR1 and CDR2 are SEHNR and FQNEAQ (reference sequence).

The V and J genes are TRBV6-1 and TRBJ2-7, with a tentative D call TRBD2 (5 bases). In germline, CDR1 is MNHNS, CDR2 SASEGT. CDR3 size: 13 residues. Between the trimmed V and J ends, which lost 8 bases and 5 bases, there was a span of 16 bases. The chain's CDR3 is CASEVDSDNEQYF. As DNA, the CDR3 is TGTGCCAGCGAAGTGGACTCAGACAACGAGCAGTACTTC.

The gene calls are TRBV7-6 and TRBJ1-5; D is unclear. Germline lookup yields CDR1 SGHVS and CDR2 FNYEAQ. Between the trimmed V and J ends, which lost 1 base and 3 bases, there was a span of 4 bases. This CDR3 comprises 13 residues. The CDR3 sequence: CASSLGINQPQHF. CDR3 DNA: TGTGCCAGCAGCTTAGGGATCAATCAGCCCCAGCATTTT. The variable domain in full, with the rest retrieved from reference TRBV7-6 and TRBJ1-5, is GAGVSQSPRYKVTKRGQDVALRCDPISGHVSLYWYRQALGQGPEFLTYFNYEAQQDKSGLPNDRFSAERPEGSISTLTIQRTEQRDSAMYRCASSLGINQPQHFGDGTRLSIL.

The gene calls are TRBV2 and TRBJ2-2, with D maybe TRBD1 (6 bases). Germline assignment: CDR1 SNHLY and CDR2 FYNNEI. This CDR3 is built from 15 residues. V lost 4 bases and J 5 bases, leaving 14 bases between the germline ends. The CDR3 spells CASSVKGVETGELFF. The CDR3 DNA reads as TGTGCCAGCAGTGTGAAGGGGGTCGAAACCGGGGAGCTGTTTTTT.

The chain couples TRBV27 to TRBJ2-1, with 12 bases that match TRBD2. Germline V gene sequence: CDR1 MNHEY, CDR2 SMNVEV (reference sequence). Losses at the gene ends were 4 bases for V and 2 bases for J; bases not matched to a gene: 12. The CDR3 runs to 19 residues. The DNA of the CDR3 is TGTGCCAGCAGTTCCTCTAGCGGGAGGGGTGGGGAAGCCTACAATGAGCAGTTCTTC. Translation gives CASSSSSGRGGEAYNEQFF.

The chain recombines TRBV28 with TRBJ2-7; 10 bases agree with TRBD1. CDR3 size: 15 residues. Germline CDR1 MDHEN, CDR2 SYDVKM. The ends lost 5 bases at V and 2 bases at J; junction bases unmatched: 6. CDR3 coding DNA: TGTGCCAGCAGTCCCGACAGGGGGCGCGCCTACGAGCAGTACTTC. It is translated as CASSPDRGRAYEQYF. The complete variable domain, with remaining parts taken from reference TRBV28 and TRBJ2-7, reads DVKVTQSSRYLVKRTGEKVFLECVQDMDHENMFWYRQDPGLGLRLIYFSYDVKMKEKGDIPEGYSVSREKKERFSLILESASTNQTSMYLCASSPDRGRAYEQYFGPGTRLTVT.

This chain links TRBV28 with TRBJ1-1; 7 nucleotides line up with TRBD1. The ends lost 6 bases at V and 4 bases at J; junction bases unmatched: 5. CDR3 length equals 13 residues. Germline V gene lookup returns CDR1 MDHEN and CDR2 SYDVKM. CDR3 DNA sequence: TGTGCCAGCAGCAGAAACAGGGGCACTGAAGCTTTCTTT. Amino acid sequence: CASSRNRGTEAFF. Drawing the rest from reference TRBV28 and TRBJ1-1, the complete variable domain is DVKVTQSSRYLVKRTGEKVFLECVQDMDHENMFWYRQDPGLGLRLIYFSYDVKMKEKGDIPEGYSVSREKKERFSLILESASTNQTSMYLCASSRNRGTEAFFGQGTRLTVV.

The chain has TRBV5-1 and TRBJ2-1; TRBD1 is a possible D gene (6 bases). The CDR3 runs to 12 residues. CDR1 is SGHRS and CDR2 is YFSETQ in the germline V gene. V shed 5 bases and J shed 9 bases, with 12 bases lying between them. CDR3 nucleotides: TGCGCCAGCAGAAGGGGGATAGGTGAGCAGTTCTTC. This translates into CASRRGIGEQFF.

V is TRBV18 and J is TRBJ1-2; a weak D match, TRBD1 (5 bases). The germline V and J ends were trimmed by 5 bases and 4 bases, with 11 bases remaining between them. The germline V gene has CDR1 KGHSH and CDR2 LQKENI. CDR3 length: 13 amino acids. The CDR3 reads CASSTLDSYGYTF. The CDR3, as DNA: TGTGCCAGCTCAACACTCGACAGCTATGGCTACACCTTC.

A word on this clone: An end of the junction does not agree with germline; a read error may underlie this. V and J are TRBV7-7 and TRBJ1-1; D not certain. Germline V gene lookup returns CDR1 SSHAT and CDR2 FNYEAQ (reference sequence). CDR3 length equals 13 residues. In nucleotides, the CDR3 is TGTGCTAGCAGCCACGGAGTTGGGTCTGAAGCTTTCTTT. It is translated as CASSHGVGSEAFF.

As for this clone: The identical CDR3 is also encoded by other nucleotide sequences in the sample. This chain uses TRBV7-9 with TRBJ2-3; no clear D. CDR1 is SEHNR and CDR2 is FQNEAQ in the germline V gene (reference sequence). The length of the CDR3 is 11 residues. Trimming pared 7 bases from V and 2 bases from J, leaving 4 bases between. The CDR3 protein is CASTNTDTQYF. In DNA form, the CDR3 reads TGTGCCAGCACCAACACAGATACGCAGTATTTT.

This clone appeared a single time. The chain carries TRBV6-5 and TRBJ2-3; D is uncertain. CDR1 and CDR2 (germline): MNHEY, SVGAGI. V gave up 6 bases and J gave up 5 bases, with 15 bases separating them. The CDR3 length is 14 residues. The CDR3: CASRPGASRDTQYF. Written as DNA, the CDR3 is TGTGCCAGCAGGCCCGGAGCTAGTAGAGATACGCAGTATTTT.

The chain carries TRBV28 and TRBJ2-7, with 9 bases identical to TRBD2. CDR3 length equals 16 residues. V lost 4 bases, J lost 6 bases, and 13 bases stayed unmatched. Germline values: CDR1 MDHEN, CDR2 SYDVKM. CDR3 DNA sequence: TGTGCCAGCAGTTCTCCTCGGCGGGAGGGATTTCGCGAGCAGTACTTC. It encodes CASSSPRREGFREQYF.

The rearrangement joins TRBV29-1 to TRBJ2-3; 7 bases map to TRBD1. This CDR3 region has 16 residues. Germline CDR1 and CDR2: SQVTM and ANQGSEA. Trimming removed 0 bases from V and 1 base from J; junction bases left unmatched: 7. This CDR3 reads CSVEEPGTARTDTQYF. The DNA of the CDR3 is TGCAGCGTTGAAGAGCCCGGGACAGCGCGCACAGATACGCAGTATTTT.

This clone was counted a single time. The V and J genes are TRBV29-1 and TRBJ1-2; no clear D gene. Trimming took 6 bases from V and 2 from J, leaving 10 bases between them. The CDR3 loop spans 12 amino acids. The V gene's germline CDR1 is SQVTM and CDR2 ANQGSEA. The CDR3 bases are TGCAGCGTCGATCATTCGAACTATGGCTACACCTTC. Residues: CSVDHSNYGYTF.

V gene TRBV4-1 combines with J gene TRBJ2-1; TRBD2 is a possible D gene (6 bases). Germline V gene lookup returns CDR1 MGHRA and CDR2 YSYEKL. Trimming removed 4 bases from V and 6 bases from J, with 13 bases in between. The CDR3 extends over 14 amino acids. As DNA, the CDR3 is TGCGCCAGCAGCCCGGGACTTTTTTCCAATGAGCAGTTCTTC. Translated: CASSPGLFSNEQFF.

The rearrangement links TRBV10-1 to TRBJ1-4, with D hard to call. CDR3 length: 14 amino acids. Trimming shortened V by 3 bases and J by 8 bases, and 13 bases separated the two germline ends. CDR1 WNHNN and CDR2 SYGVQD come from the germline V gene (reference sequence). CDR3 coding DNA: TGCGCCAGCAGTGAAGTCATCCCGGTCGAAAAACTGTTTTTT. Amino acids: CASSEVIPVEKLFF.